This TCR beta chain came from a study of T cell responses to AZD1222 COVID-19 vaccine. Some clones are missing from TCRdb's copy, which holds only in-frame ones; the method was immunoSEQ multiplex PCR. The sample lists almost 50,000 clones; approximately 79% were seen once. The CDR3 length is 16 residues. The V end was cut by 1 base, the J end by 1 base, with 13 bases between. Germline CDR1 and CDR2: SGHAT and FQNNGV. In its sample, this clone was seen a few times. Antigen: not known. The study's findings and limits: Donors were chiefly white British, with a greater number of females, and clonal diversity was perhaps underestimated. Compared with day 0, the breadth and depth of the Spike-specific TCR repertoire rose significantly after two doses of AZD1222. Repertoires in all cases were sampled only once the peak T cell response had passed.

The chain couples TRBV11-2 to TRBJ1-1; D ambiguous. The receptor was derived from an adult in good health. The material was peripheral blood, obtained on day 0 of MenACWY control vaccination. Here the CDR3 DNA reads TGTGCCAGCAGCTTAGTCTGGGGTCGGCAGAACACTGAAGCTTTCTTT. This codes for CASSLVWGRQNTEAFF.